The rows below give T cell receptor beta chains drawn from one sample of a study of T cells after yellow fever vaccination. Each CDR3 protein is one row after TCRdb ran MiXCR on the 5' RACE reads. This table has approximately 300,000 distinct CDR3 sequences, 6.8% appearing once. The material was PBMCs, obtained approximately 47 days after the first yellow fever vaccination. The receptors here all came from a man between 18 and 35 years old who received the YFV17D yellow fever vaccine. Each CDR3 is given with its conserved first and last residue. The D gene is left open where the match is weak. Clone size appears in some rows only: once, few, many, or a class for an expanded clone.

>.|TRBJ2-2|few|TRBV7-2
TGTGCCAGCCACACCTGGGGCGGGGAGCTGTTTTTT
CASHTWGGELFF
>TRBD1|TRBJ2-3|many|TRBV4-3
TGCGCCAGCAGCCAAGTCGGACAGGGATCCTATACGCAGTATTTT
CASSQVGQGSYTQYF
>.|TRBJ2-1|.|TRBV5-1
TGCGCCAGCAGCTTGGCCGGAGGGTATGAGCAGTTCTTC
CASSLAGGYEQFF
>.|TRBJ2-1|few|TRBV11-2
TGTGCCAGCAGCTTAGTCTATCGGCTCTACAATGAGCAGTTCTTC
CASSLVYRLYNEQFF
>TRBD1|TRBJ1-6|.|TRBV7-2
TGTGCCAGCAGCTATCTCGGACAGGTCTATAATTCACCCCTCCACTTT
CASSYLGQVYNSPLHF
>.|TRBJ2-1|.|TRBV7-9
TGTGCCAGCAGCGTCAGCACTAGTTTTGGGCAGTTCTTC
CASSVSTSFGQFF
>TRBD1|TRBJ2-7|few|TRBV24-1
TGTGCCACCAGTGCCCTACGCCCCGGACAGGGATTCCACGAGCAGTACTTC
CATSALRPGQGFHEQYF
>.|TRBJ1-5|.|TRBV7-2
TGTGCCAGCAGCTCGCTAGGGCATCAGCCCCAGCATTTT
CASSSLGHQPQHF
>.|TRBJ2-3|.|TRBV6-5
TGTGCCAGCAGTTACGCAGGGGAGCGGGATACGCAGTATTTT
CASSYAGERDTQYF
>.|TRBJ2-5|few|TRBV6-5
TGTGCCAGCAGTTCGCCAGGGGATGAGACCCAGTACTTC
CASSSPGDETQYF
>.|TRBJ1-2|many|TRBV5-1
TGCGCCAGCAGCGAACGATTAAGGACAGACGGCTACACCTTC
CASSERLRTDGYTF
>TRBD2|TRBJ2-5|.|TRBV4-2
TGTGCCAGCAGCCCTTCTCCCGGGACTAGTCTAGAGACCCAGTACTTC
CASSPSPGTSLETQYF
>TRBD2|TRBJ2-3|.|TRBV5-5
TGTGCCAGCAGCTTGAGGGTCGGGGAGGGGATCAGAGATACGCAGTATTTT
CASSLRVGEGIRDTQYF
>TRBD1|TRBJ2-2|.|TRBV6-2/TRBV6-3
TGTGCCAGCAGTCCCTGGACAGGGGTGACCGGGGAGCTGTTTTTT
CASSPWTGVTGELFF
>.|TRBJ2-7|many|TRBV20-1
TGCAGTGCTAGGGAAGGGGGATCCTACGAGCAGTACTTC
CSAREGGSYEQYF
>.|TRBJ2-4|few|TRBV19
TGTGCCAGTAGTTCCTGGGGAAACATTCAGTACTTC
CASSSWGNIQYF
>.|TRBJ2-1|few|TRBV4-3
TGCGCCAGCAGCCAAGGGAGGCTCAGGGGTGAGCAGTTCTTC
CASSQGRLRGEQFF
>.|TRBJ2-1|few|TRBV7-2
TGTGCCAGCAGCTTCGCCTCGGGGAGTCACTACAATGAGCAGTTCTTC
CASSFASGSHYNEQFF
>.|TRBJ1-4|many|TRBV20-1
TGCAGTGCTAAAGGGGTATTGGGGGAAGGTGAAAAACTGTTTTTT
CSAKGVLGEGEKLFF
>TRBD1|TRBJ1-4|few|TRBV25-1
TGTGCCAGTCGACAGGGGGTGGGTGAAAAACTGTTTTTT
CASRQGVGEKLFF
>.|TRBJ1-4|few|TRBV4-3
TGCGCCAGCAGCCAGTGGGGTCCGGCTGCTAATGAAAAACTGTTTTTT
CASSQWGPAANEKLFF
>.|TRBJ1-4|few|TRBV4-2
TGTGCCAGCAGCCCTACTCCCGTAACTAATGAAAAACTGTTTTTT
CASSPTPVTNEKLFF
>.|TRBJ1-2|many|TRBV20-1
TGCAGTGCCGATAACGGGGCAGCCACCGTCTATGGCTACACCTTC
CSADNGAATVYGYTF
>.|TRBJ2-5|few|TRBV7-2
TGTGCCAGCAGCTTAGGCCGCCTAGGAAGTCGCGAGACCCAGTACTTC
CASSLGRLGSRETQYF
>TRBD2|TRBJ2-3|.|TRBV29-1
TGCAGCGTTGATAGCGGGGGGCCTATTAGCACAGATACGCAGTATTTT
CSVDSGGPISTDTQYF
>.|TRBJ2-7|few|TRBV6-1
TGTGCCAGCAGTGAATTTGCGGGGTCATCCTACGAGCAGTACTTC
CASSEFAGSSYEQYF
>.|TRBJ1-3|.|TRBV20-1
TGCAGTGCTAGAGATGGGGGAGCTGGAAACACCATATATTTT
CSARDGGAGNTIYF
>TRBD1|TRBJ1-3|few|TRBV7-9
TGTGCCAGCAGCTCGACAGGGGTTGGAAACACCATATATTTT
CASSSTGVGNTIYF
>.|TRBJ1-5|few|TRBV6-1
TGTGCCAGCGGTAGGGACTATAGCAATCAGCCCCAGCATTTT
CASGRDYSNQPQHF
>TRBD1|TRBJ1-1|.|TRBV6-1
TGTGCCAGCAGCCCACAGACAGGGGGCATTCGCACTGAAGCTTTCTTT
CASSPQTGGIRTEAFF
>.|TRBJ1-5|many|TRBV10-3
TGTGCCACCGGGGGGAATCAGCCCCAGCATTTT
CATGGNQPQHF
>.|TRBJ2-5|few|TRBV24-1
TGTGCCACCAGTGATCGCACAGGGATTAAGGAGACCCAGTACTTC
CATSDRTGIKETQYF
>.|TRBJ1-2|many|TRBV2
TGTGCCAGCAGTCTAGAGGGGGTGGACGGCTACACCTTC
CASSLEGVDGYTF
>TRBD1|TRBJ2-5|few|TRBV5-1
TGCGCCAGCAGCAAGGGACAGGGGGCGGTCGGAGAGACCCAGTACTTC
CASSKGQGAVGETQYF
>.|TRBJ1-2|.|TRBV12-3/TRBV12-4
TGTGCCAGCAGTTTCGACCAACGAAATGGCTACACCTTC
CASSFDQRNGYTF
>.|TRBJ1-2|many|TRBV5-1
TGCGCCAGCAGCTTTGGGACCTCCGTAAACTATGGCTACACCTTC
CASSFGTSVNYGYTF
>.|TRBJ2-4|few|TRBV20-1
TGCAGTGCTAGTAGTTTCGGTAGAAACATTCAGTACTTC
CSASSFGRNIQYF
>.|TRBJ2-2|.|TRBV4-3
TGCGCCAGCAGCCAAGCCCTAATTGCCCTAGCGAACACCGGGGAGCTGTTTTTT
CASSQALIALANTGELFF
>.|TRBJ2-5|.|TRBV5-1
TGCGCCAGCAGCCCTAATCGAGTCCCGGGGGAGACCCAGTACTTC
CASSPNRVPGETQYF
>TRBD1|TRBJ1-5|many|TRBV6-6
TGTGCCAGCAGTTCAGACAGGGTCAGTCAGCCCCAGCATTTT
CASSSDRVSQPQHF
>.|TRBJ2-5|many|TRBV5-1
TGCGCCAGCAGCTTTCAACCTTCCCAAGAGACCCAGTACTTC
CASSFQPSQETQYF
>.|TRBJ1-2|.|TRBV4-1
TGCGCCAGCAGCCAAGGAGAGGGAGATTTCTATGGCTACACCTTC
CASSQGEGDFYGYTF
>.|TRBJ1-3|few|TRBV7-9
TGTGCCAGCAGCGCCGGGGGGGGGACTGGAAACACCATATATTTT
CASSAGGGTGNTIYF
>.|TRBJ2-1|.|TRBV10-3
TGTGCCATCAGTGATAAGGGGTATGAGCAGTTCTTC
CAISDKGYEQFF
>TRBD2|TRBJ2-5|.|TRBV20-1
TGCAGTGCTAGTGCTTGGCGGGGGGCTGTCCAAGAGACCCAGTACTTC
CSASAWRGAVQETQYF